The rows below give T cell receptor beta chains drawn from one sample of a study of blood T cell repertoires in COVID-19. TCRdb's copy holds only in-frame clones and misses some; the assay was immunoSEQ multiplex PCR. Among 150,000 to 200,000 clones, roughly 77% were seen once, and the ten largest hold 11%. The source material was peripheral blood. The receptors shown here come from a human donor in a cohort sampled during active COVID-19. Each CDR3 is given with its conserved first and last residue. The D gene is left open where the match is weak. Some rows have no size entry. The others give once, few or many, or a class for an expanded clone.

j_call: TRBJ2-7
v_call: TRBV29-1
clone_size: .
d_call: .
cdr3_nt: TGCAGCGTTATAGGGGACTCCTACGAGCAGTACTTC
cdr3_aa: CSVIGDSYEQYF

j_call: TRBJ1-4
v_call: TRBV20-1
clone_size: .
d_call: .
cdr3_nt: TGCAGTGCTAGTCAGGATGCAACTAATGAAAAACTGTTTTTT
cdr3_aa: CSASQDATNEKLFF

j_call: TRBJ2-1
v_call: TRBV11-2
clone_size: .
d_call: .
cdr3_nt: TGTGCCAGCAGCTTGATACAGAACAATGAGCAGTTCTTC
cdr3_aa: CASSLIQNNEQFF

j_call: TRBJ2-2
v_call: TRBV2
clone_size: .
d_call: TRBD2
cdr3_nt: TGTGCCAGCAGTGTAACTAGCGGGAGTAACGGGGAGCTGTTTTTT
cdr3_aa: CASSVTSGSNGELFF

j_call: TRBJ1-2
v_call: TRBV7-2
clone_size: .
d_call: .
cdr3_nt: TGTGCCAGCAGCTTTATGGGGCTTGGTGGCTACACCTTC
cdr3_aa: CASSFMGLGGYTF

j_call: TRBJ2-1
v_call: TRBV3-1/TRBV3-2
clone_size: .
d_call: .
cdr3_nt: TGTGCCAGCAGCCAAGACATCGGAGACAATGAGCAGTTCTTC
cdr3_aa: CASSQDIGDNEQFF

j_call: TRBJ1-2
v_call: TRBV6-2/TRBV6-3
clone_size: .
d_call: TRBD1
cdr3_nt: TGTGCCAGCAGTTACTCCGACAGGGCTAATGGCTACACCTTC
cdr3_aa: CASSYSDRANGYTF

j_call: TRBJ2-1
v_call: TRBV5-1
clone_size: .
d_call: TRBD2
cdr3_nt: TGCGCCAGCAGTTCCGGTAGCGGGACGGTTTACAATGAGCAGTTCTTC
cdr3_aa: CASSSGSGTVYNEQFF

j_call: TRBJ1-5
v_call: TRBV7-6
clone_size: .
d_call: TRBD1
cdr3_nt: TGTGCCAGCACCTCGACAGGGGAGAGCAATCAGCCCCAGCATTTT
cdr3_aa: CASTSTGESNQPQHF

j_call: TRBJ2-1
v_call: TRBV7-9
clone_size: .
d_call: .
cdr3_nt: TGTGCCAGCAGCCCGCCAGGAGGGTCGCCCTACAATGAGCAGTTCTTC
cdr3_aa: CASSPPGGSPYNEQFF

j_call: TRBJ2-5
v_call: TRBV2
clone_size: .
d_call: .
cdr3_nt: TGTGCCAGCCGCCTCGGGACCCAGTACTTC
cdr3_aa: CASRLGTQYF

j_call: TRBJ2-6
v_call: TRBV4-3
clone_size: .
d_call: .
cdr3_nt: TGCGCCAGCAGCCAAGATCGGGAATCGGGGGCCAACGTCCTGACTTTC
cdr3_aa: CASSQDRESGANVLTF

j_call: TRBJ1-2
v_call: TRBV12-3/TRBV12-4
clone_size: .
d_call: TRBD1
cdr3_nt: TGTGCCAGCAGTTTCCGACAGGGCGGCGGCTACACCTTC
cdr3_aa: CASSFRQGGGYTF

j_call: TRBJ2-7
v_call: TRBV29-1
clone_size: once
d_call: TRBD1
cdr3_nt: TGCAGCGTCGAAACCGGGACAGGGGGGCAAGAGCAGTACTTC
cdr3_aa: CSVETGTGGQEQYF

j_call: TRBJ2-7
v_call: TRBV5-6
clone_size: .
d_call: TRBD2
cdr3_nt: TGTGCCAGCAGCTTGGCCGTAGCGGGGGACGAGCAGTACTTC
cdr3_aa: CASSLAVAGDEQYF

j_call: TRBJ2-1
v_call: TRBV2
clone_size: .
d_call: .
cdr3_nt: TGTGCCAGCAGTGAAGTGGGCCTGGGTCATGAGCAGTTCTTC
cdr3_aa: CASSEVGLGHEQFF

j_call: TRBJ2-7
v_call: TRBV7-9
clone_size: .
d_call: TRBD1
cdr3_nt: TGTGCCAGCAGCTTAAGGGACAGTTCCTACGAGCAGTACTTC
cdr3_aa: CASSLRDSSYEQYF

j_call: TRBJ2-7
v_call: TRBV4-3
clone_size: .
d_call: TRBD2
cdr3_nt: TGCGCCAGCAGCCAATCCGCTTGGAAACTAGCGGAAAGCTACGAGCAGTACTTC
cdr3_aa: CASSQSAWKLAESYEQYF

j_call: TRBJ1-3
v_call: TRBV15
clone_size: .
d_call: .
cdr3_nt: TGTGCCACCAGCAGAGGAGGGAGCTCTGGAAACACCATATATTTT
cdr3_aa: CATSRGGSSGNTIYF

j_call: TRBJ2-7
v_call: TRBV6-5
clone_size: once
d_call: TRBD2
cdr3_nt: TGTGCCAGCACCAACTGGGGGGGATCTGGAGAGCAGTACTTC
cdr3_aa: CASTNWGGSGEQYF

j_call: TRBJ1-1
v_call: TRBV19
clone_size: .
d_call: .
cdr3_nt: TGTGCCAGTAGTATAGTCCACGGCCCGGGGACTGAAGCTTTCTTT
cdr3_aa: CASSIVHGPGTEAFF

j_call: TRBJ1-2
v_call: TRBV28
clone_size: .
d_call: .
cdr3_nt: TGTGCCAGCAGTTCCCCTCGGGGTGCCCTTAACTATGGCTACACCTTC
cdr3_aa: CASSSPRGALNYGYTF

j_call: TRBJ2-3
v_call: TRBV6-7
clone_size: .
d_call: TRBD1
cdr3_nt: TGTGCCAGCAGTTACTTCCGGGACAGGGTTCTCACAGATACGCAGTATTTT
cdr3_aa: CASSYFRDRVLTDTQYF

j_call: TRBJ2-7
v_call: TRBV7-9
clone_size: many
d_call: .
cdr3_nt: TGTGCCAGCAGCTATGACAGGTGGTCCTACGAGCAGTACTTC
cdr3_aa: CASSYDRWSYEQYF

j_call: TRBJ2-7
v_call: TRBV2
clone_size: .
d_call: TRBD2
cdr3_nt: TGTGCCGGGGGACTAGCGGGGGTCGAGCAGTACTTC
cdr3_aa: CAGGLAGVEQYF

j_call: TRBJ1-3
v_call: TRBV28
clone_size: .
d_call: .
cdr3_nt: TGTGCCAGCAGTTTATACCCGGGAGGTTCCCCCTCTGGAAACACCATATATTTT
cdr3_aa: CASSLYPGGSPSGNTIYF

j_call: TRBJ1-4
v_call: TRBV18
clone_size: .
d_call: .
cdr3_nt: TGTGCCAGCTCACCCTTTGTTACAGGAAATAATGAAAAACTGTTTTTT
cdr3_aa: CASSPFVTGNNEKLFF

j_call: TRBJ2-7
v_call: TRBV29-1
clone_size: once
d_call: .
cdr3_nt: TGCAGCGTTGAAGGTTTGGCCGAGCAGTACTTC
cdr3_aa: CSVEGLAEQYF

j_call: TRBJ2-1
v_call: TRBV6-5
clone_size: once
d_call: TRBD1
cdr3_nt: TGTGCCAGCAGTTACTCGACTGTGACAGGGGACAATGAGCAGTTCTTC
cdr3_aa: CASSYSTVTGDNEQFF

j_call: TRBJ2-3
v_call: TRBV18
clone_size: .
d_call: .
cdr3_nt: TGTGCCAGCTCACGGGCAGGGATCACAGATACGCAGTATTTT
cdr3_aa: CASSRAGITDTQYF

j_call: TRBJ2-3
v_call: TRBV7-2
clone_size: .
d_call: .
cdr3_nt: TGTGCCAGCAGCTCCCCCTCGAATCGATTAGGCACAGATACGCAGTATTTT
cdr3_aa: CASSSPSNRLGTDTQYF

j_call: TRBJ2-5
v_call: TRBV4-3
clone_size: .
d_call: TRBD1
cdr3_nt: TGCGCCAGCAGCCGGGACAGGGGTGAGACCCAGTACTTC
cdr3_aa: CASSRDRGETQYF

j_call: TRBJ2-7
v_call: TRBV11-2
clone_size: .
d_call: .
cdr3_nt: TGTGCCAGCAGCCCCAGTGGAGGGGGCGTCCGCGAGCAGTACTTC
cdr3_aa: CASSPSGGGVREQYF

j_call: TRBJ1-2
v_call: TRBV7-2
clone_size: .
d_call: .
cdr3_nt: TGTGCCAGCACCCTAGGGTCGGGGGATGGCTATGGCTACACCTTC
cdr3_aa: CASTLGSGDGYGYTF

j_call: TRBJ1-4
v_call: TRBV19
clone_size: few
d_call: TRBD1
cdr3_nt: TGTGCCAGTAGTGACAGGGCGCGTGAAAAACTGTTTTTT
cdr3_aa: CASSDRAREKLFF

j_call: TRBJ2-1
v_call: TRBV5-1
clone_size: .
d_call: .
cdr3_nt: TGCGCCAGCAGCTCCTTAGGGGAAACCTACAATGAGCAGTTCTTC
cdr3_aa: CASSSLGETYNEQFF

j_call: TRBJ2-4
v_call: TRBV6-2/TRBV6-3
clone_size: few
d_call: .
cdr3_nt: TGTGCCAGCAGTTACTCACAGGGTGCAGCCAAAAACATTCAGTACTTC
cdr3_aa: CASSYSQGAAKNIQYF

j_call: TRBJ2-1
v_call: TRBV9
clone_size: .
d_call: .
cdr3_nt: TGTGCCAGCAGCGTAGTAGGGCCTCCAGGGAATGAGCAGTTCTTC
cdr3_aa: CASSVVGPPGNEQFF

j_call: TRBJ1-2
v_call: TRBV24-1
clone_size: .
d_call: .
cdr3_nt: TGTGCCACCAGTGATTCCATACAGGCCCTAGGGCCCTATGGCTACACCTTC
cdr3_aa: CATSDSIQALGPYGYTF

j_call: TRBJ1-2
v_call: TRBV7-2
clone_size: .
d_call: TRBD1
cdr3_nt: TGTGCCAGCAGCGGACAGGGAAACTATGGCTACACCTTC
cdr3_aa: CASSGQGNYGYTF

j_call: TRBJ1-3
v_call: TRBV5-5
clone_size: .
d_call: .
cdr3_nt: TGTGCCAGCAGCTTGGATGTACAGGAGTCTGGAAACACCATATATTTT
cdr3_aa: CASSLDVQESGNTIYF

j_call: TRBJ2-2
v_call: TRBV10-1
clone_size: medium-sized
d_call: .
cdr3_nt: TGCGCCAGCAGTGATGGGGCGGCGGGATCCGGGGAGCTGTTTTTT
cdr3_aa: CASSDGAAGSGELFF